This TCR beta chain came from a study of T cell responses to AZD1222 COVID-19 vaccine. The analysis combined second doses at about 4 or about 12 weeks. Worth noting for this clone: The antigen is not known.

Using immunoSEQ multiplex PCR, the repertoire was profiled, and TCRdb retains in-frame clones only, with some absent. The sample has 110,000 or so clones, around 83% seen once. The study, taken as a whole, reports: White British donors predominated, females outnumbered males, and clonal diversity was possibly underestimated.

V lost 5 bases and J 6 bases, leaving 16 bases between the germline ends. Germline V CDR1 and CDR2: SGHVS, FNYEAQ. The length of the CDR3 is 14 residues. This material consisted of peripheral blood, taken 28 days after the second AZD1222 dose. The rearrangement uses TRBV7-6 and TRBJ1-1; D possibly corresponds to TRBD1 (5 bases). The receptor's source is an adult who received the AZD1222 COVID-19 vaccine. The CDR3 reads CASSAVQGTAEAFF. In DNA form, the CDR3 reads TGTGCCAGCAGCGCCGTTCAGGGTACTGCTGAAGCTTTCTTT.